The 30 T cell receptor beta chains below all came from one sample that was sequenced in a study of T cell repertoires in cytomegalovirus infection. Using its own MiXCR run on the reads, TCRdb lists one record per CDR3 protein. Of some 320,000 distinct CDR3 sequences listed, around a tenth are singletons. The sequencing input was PBMCs. These receptors all stem from a human donor in good health (CMV status not recorded). Some clones in this sample may be carry-over from other donors' samples.

The chain has TRBV27 and TRBJ2-6, with D maybe TRBD1 (6 bases). Germline V CDR1 and CDR2: MNHEY, SMNVEV (reference sequence). The CDR3 has 16 amino acids. V was clipped by 6 bases and J by 0 bases, with 12 bases between them. CDR3 amino acids: CASRDRQSSGANVLTF. The CDR3 DNA is TGTGCCAGCAGGGACAGACAAAGCTCTGGGGCCAACGTCCTGACTTTC.

This clonotype has a handful of counts. CDR3 protein: CASRTLRRLEGYEQFF. Written as DNA, the CDR3 is TGTGCCAGCAGAACGCTCCGGAGACTTGAGGGCTATGAGCAGTTCTTC. This chain connects TRBV27 to TRBJ2-1; maybe TRBD2 (5 bases). V lost 6 bases to trimming and J lost 8 bases, with 23 bases between them. The CDR3 is 16 residues long. The germline V gene encodes CDR1 MNHEY and CDR2 SMNVEV (reference sequence).

V gene TRBV4-2 combines with J gene TRBJ2-3; D not resolved. Germline V gene data show CDR1 as LGHNA and CDR2 as YNFKEQ. The V end lost 1 base, the J end lost 5 bases, and 16 bases lay between the germline ends. The CDR3 consists of 16 residues. The CDR3, as DNA: TGTGCCAGCAGCCAAGCTAGACCCGCGAACGGAGATACGCAGTATTTT. Protein sequence: CASSQARPANGDTQYF.

Only one count was recorded for this clonotype. The V gene is TRBV30, the J gene TRBJ1-1; no definite D call. The ends were cut back, 4 bases at V and 0 bases at J, with 9 bases in the middle. The germline gives CDR1 GTSNPN, CDR2 SVGIG (reference sequence). This CDR3 is 13 amino acids long. This CDR3 is CAWISDLNTEAFF. DNA of the CDR3: TGTGCCTGGATTTCCGACTTGAACACTGAAGCTTTCTTT.

This clonotype was found a few times. As DNA, the CDR3 is TGTGCCAGCAGCTTGGTGGGTCCGGGACAGGACTTCGATTCACCCCTCCACTTT. This sequence encodes CASSLVGPGQDFDSPLHF. The J gene is TRBJ1-6, the V gene TRBV5-6, with 8 positions matching TRBD1. Germline V gene lookup returns CDR1 SGHDT and CDR2 YYEEEE. This CDR3 is 18 amino acids long. J was trimmed by 8 bases and V by 0 bases; bases with no gene match: 13.

This clonotype was observed a few times. This chain uses TRBV7-8 with TRBJ2-1, with 8 bases aligning to TRBD1. The CDR3 runs 17 residues. CDR1 is SGHVS, CDR2 FQNEAQ, per germline. The ends lost 6 bases at V and 3 bases at J; junction bases unmatched: 13. This CDR3 is CASSSSSQGAIYNEQFF. The CDR3 coding sequence is TGTGCCAGCAGTTCATCCTCGCAGGGGGCAATCTACAATGAGCAGTTCTTC.

This clonotype was picked up many times. The J gene is TRBJ2-2, the V gene TRBV7-2, with D maybe TRBD1 (5 bases). V was cut by 3 bases and J by 7 bases, with 15 bases left in between. Germline V gene lookup returns CDR1 SGHTA and CDR2 FQGNSA. The CDR3 is made up of 15 amino acids. The CDR3 spells CASSFDPQGHGELFF. In nucleotides, the CDR3 is TGTGCCAGCAGCTTCGACCCGCAGGGTCACGGGGAGCTGTTTTTT.

The sample holds a few counts of this clonotype. This sequence joins TRBV18 and TRBJ1-1; maybe TRBD1 (5 bases). Germline loops: CDR1 KGHSH, CDR2 LQKENI. The CDR3 contains 17 residues. The V gene lost 3 bases and the J gene lost 0 bases, with 17 bases spanning the gap. CDR3 protein: CASSPGGPSSMNTEAFF. DNA of the CDR3: TGTGCCAGCTCACCTGGGGGACCGTCCTCTATGAACACTGAAGCTTTCTTT. The full variable domain, completed using reference TRBV18 and TRBJ1-1, is NAGVMQNPRHLVRRRGQEARLRCSPMKGHSHVYWYRQLPEEGLKFMVYLQKENIIDESGMPKERFSAEFPKEGPSILRIQQVVRGDSAAYFCASSPGGPSSMNTEAFFGQGTRLTVV.

This clonotype was detected only a few times. This chain connects TRBV18 to TRBJ2-1; 8 bases fit TRBD2. From germline, CDR1 is KGHSH and CDR2 LQKENI. Germline trimming cut 3 bases from V and 6 bases from J; bases unmatched to any gene: 7. The CDR3 sequence is 15 residues long. CDR3 loop: CASSPIAGGINEQFF. CDR3 in DNA: TGTGCCAGCTCACCGATTGCGGGAGGTATCAATGAGCAGTTCTTC. Full variable domain (outside the CDR3, taken from reference TRBV18 and TRBJ2-1): NAGVMQNPRHLVRRRGQEARLRCSPMKGHSHVYWYRQLPEEGLKFMVYLQKENIIDESGMPKERFSAEFPKEGPSILRIQQVVRGDSAAYFCASSPIAGGINEQFFGPGTRLTVL.

This clonotype occurred a few times. The rearrangement joins TRBV20-1 to TRBJ2-5, with D possibly TRBD2 on 6 matching bases. The CDR3 is made up of 13 amino acids. Germline loops: CDR1 DFQATT, CDR2 SNEGSKA (reference sequence). V lost 5 bases and J lost 1, with 11 bases in between. The CDR3 sequence: CSAQPLAQETQYF. CDR3 DNA sequence: TGCAGTGCTCAGCCACTAGCCCAAGAGACCCAGTACTTC.

CDR3 in amino acids: CASTPGSPSYNEQFF. As DNA, the CDR3 is TGTGCCAGCACTCCGGGGAGTCCCTCCTACAATGAGCAGTTCTTC. The gene calls are TRBV6-2 or TRBV6-3 and TRBJ2-1; maybe TRBD2 (5 bases). CDR1 MNHEY and CDR2 SVGEGT come from the germline V gene. V lost 7 bases to trimming and J lost 0 bases, with 13 bases between them. This CDR3 has 15 amino acids.

This clonotype was found a few times. V and J are TRBV20-1 and TRBJ2-5, with a possible D match to TRBD2 (5 bases). V was clipped by 1 base and J by 5 bases, with 11 bases between them. The CDR3 is 13 amino acids. Germline lookup yields CDR1 DFQATT and CDR2 SNEGSKA (reference sequence). The CDR3 sequence: CSARVGSGETQYF. Here the CDR3 DNA reads TGCAGTGCTAGAGTGGGATCGGGGGAGACCCAGTACTTC.

This clonotype was recorded many times. The chain recombines TRBV7-2 with TRBJ2-3, with D hard to call. The germline V gene encodes CDR1 SGHTA and CDR2 FQGNSA. The CDR3 covers 12 residues. V was pared by 5 bases and J by 9 bases, with 12 bases between. The CDR3 here is CASSQTLGTQYF. The CDR3 nucleotides read TGTGCCAGCAGCCAGACATTAGGGACGCAGTATTTT.

The chain's CDR3 is CASSTRDRRILETQYF. The CDR3 bases are TGTGCCAGCAGCACCCGGGACAGGCGAATTTTGGAGACCCAGTACTTC. This chain uses TRBV7-4 with TRBJ2-5; 8 positions match TRBD1. V shed 5 bases and J 5 bases; nucleotides not matched to a gene: 13. There are 16 residues in the CDR3. Germline loops: CDR1 SGHVT, CDR2 SQSDAQ.

In its sample, this clonotype was seen many times. V is TRBV7-2 and J is TRBJ2-5, with 7 bases lining up with TRBD1. Trimming took 5 bases from V and 3 from J; bases not matched to a gene: 9. The germline gives CDR1 SGHTA, CDR2 FQGNSA. This CDR3 has 15 residues. CDR3 amino acids: CASSTRLTGKETQYF. In DNA form, the CDR3 reads TGTGCCAGCAGCACCCGTCTGACAGGGAAAGAGACCCAGTACTTC.

The V and J genes are TRBV11-1 and TRBJ1-1; 8 positions agree with TRBD1. J gave up 4 bases and V 3 bases, and 4 bases lay outside the gene matches. This CDR3 spans 14 amino acids. CDR1 and CDR2 (germline): SGHAT, FQDESV (reference sequence). CDR3 amino acids: CASSFPGQATEAFF. CDR3 nucleotide sequence: TGTGCCAGCAGCTTTCCGGGACAGGCCACTGAAGCTTTCTTT.

This clonotype was observed at least ten times. The V gene is TRBV7-2, the J gene TRBJ1-4, with 8 bases fitting TRBD1. Germline V gives CDR1 SGHTA, CDR2 FQGNSA. This CDR3 contains 15 residues. J gave up 3 bases and V 5 bases, and 5 bases lay outside the gene matches. CDR3 protein: CASSPRTGSNEKLFF. CDR3 in DNA: TGTGCCAGCAGCCCCCGGACAGGGTCTAATGAAAAACTGTTTTTT.

The chain uses TRBV4-2 and TRBJ1-5, with TRBD1 matching 8 bases. Germline CDR1 is LGHNA and CDR2 is YNFKEQ. Losses at the gene ends were 3 bases for V and 7 bases for J; bases not matched to a gene: 14. The CDR3 runs to 17 residues. Here the CDR3 reads CASSHKLGQGLSQPQHF. DNA for the CDR3: TGTGCCAGCAGCCACAAGCTTGGACAGGGCCTTAGCCAGCCCCAGCATTTT.

V gene TRBV11-2 combines with J gene TRBJ2-1; TRBD2 aligns across 9 bases. The CDR3 loop spans 14 amino acids. Germline V gene lookup returns CDR1 SGHAT and CDR2 FQNNGV. V dropped 1 base and J dropped 9; count of bases not matched to a gene: 4. This CDR3 is CASSLGGGAREQFF. In DNA, the CDR3 is TGTGCCAGCAGCTTAGGCGGGGGGGCCCGTGAGCAGTTCTTC.

This clonotype was found many times. The chain employs TRBV15 and TRBJ2-1; D may be TRBD1 (5 bases). The CDR3 totals 15 residues. Germline-derived CDR1 and CDR2 are LNHNV and YYDKDF (reference sequence). The V gene lost 2 bases and the J gene lost 2 bases, with 10 bases spanning the gap. CDR3 residues: CATSRQGGPYNEQFF. In DNA form, the CDR3 reads TGTGCCACCAGCAGACAGGGTGGTCCCTACAATGAGCAGTTCTTC.

This clonotype was recorded many times. The rearrangement joins TRBV15 to TRBJ2-7, with 9 nucleotides matching TRBD1. Germline V gives CDR1 LNHNV, CDR2 YYDKDF (reference sequence). This CDR3 is built from 13 residues. The V and J ends lost 6 bases and 7 bases, in that order; junction bases with no gene match: 7. This CDR3 reads CATRQQGAGEQYF. Written as DNA, the CDR3 is TGTGCCACCAGGCAACAGGGGGCGGGGGAGCAGTACTTC. Combining the CDR3 with reference TRBV15 and TRBJ2-7 gives the whole variable domain DAMVIQNPRYQVTQFGKPVTLSCSQTLNHNVMYWYQQKSSQAPKLLFHYYDKDFNNEADTPDNFQSRRPNTSFCFLDIRSPGLGDTAMYLCATRQQGAGEQYFGPGTRLTVT.

Ten or more counts support this clonotype. This sequence joins TRBV7-2 and TRBJ2-1, with TRBD2 matching 8 bases. The ends lost 2 bases at V and 7 bases at J; junction bases unmatched: 7. In germline, CDR1 is SGHTA, CDR2 FQGNSA. This CDR3 has 15 residues. The CDR3, as DNA: TGTGCCAGCAGCTTACAGGTCCGGGAGGGTAATGAGCAGTTCTTC. Its protein is CASSLQVREGNEQFF.

A few counts support this clonotype. J is TRBJ1-2 and V is TRBV7-9; D is ambiguous. Germline CDR1 reads SEHNR; CDR2 reads FQNEAQ (reference sequence). Trimming stripped 4 bases from V and 2 bases from J, with 11 bases between. CDR3 length equals 14 residues. As DNA, the CDR3 is TGTGCCAGCAGCTCCCGGACGTCGAACTATGGCTACACCTTC. This sequence encodes CASSSRTSNYGYTF.

The chain has TRBV5-4 and TRBJ1-4; possible D gene TRBD1, 6 bases. With 2 bases removed from V and 7 bases from J, the gap between germline ends came to 12 bases. Germline loops: CDR1 SGHNT, CDR2 YYREEE (reference sequence). This CDR3 is 14 amino acids long. DNA for the CDR3: TGTGCCAGCAGCTTACGGGGGCAGAGTGAAAAACTGTTTTTT. This encodes CASSLRGQSEKLFF.

This rearrangement joins TRBV12-3 or TRBV12-4 to TRBJ2-2, with no clear D. The V and J ends lost 4 bases and 5 bases respectively, with 8 bases between them. The CDR3 spans 13 residues. The CDR3 sequence is CASSSHGTGELFF. CDR3 nucleotide sequence: TGTGCCAGCAGTTCCCATGGGACCGGGGAGCTGTTTTTT.

The genes are TRBV6-2 or TRBV6-3 and TRBJ2-7; 9 positions match TRBD1. The CDR3 extends over 15 amino acids. CDR1 is MNHEY, CDR2 SVGEGT, per germline. With 2 bases clipped from V and 3 bases from J, the junction kept 5 bases outside the gene matches. The DNA of the CDR3 is TGTGCCAGCAGTTACACGACAGGGGGTCTCTACGAGCAGTACTTC. This sequence encodes CASSYTTGGLYEQYF.

This clonotype has just a few counts. This rearrangement joins TRBV7-6 to TRBJ2-7; TRBD2 agrees at 10 bases. The CDR3 is 14 residues long. The V gene's germline CDR1 is SGHVS and CDR2 FNYEAQ. With V trimmed by 4 bases and J by 2 bases, 2 bases remained unmatched. DNA of the CDR3: TGTGCCAGCAGCTCAAGCGGGAGGGCCTACGAGCAGTACTTC. It encodes CASSSSGRAYEQYF.

This clonotype was counted ten times or more. CDR3 bases: TGTGCCAGCAGCTTTAGTCCCATCATTTCGGTCCTCCACTTT. Translated, it gives CASSFSPIISVLHF. The chain combines TRBV7-2 with TRBJ1-6, with D hard to call. The ends were cut back, 3 bases at V and 15 bases at J, with 18 bases in the middle. Germline assignment: CDR1 SGHTA and CDR2 FQGNSA. The CDR3 is 14 residues long. The full variable domain, its missing parts supplied by reference TRBV7-2 and TRBJ1-6, is GAGVSQSPSNKVTEKGKDVELRCDPISGHTALYWYRQSLGQGLEFLIYFQGNSAPDKSGLPSDRFSAERTGGSVSTLTIQRTQQEDSAVYLCASSFSPIISVLHFGNGTRLTVT.

This clonotype was seen ten or more times. The chain has TRBV7-9 and TRBJ1-3, with TRBD1 matching over 7 bases. Germline values: CDR1 SEHNR, CDR2 FQNEAQ (reference sequence). V shed 1 base, J shed 0 bases, and the junction held 9 bases outside the gene matches. This CDR3 has 18 amino acids. CDR3 protein: CASSLGTPQGSSGNTIYF. In DNA form, the CDR3 reads TGTGCCAGCAGCTTAGGGACCCCACAGGGGAGCTCTGGAAACACCATATATTTT.

The chain has TRBV20-1 and TRBJ1-1, with no clear D. The CDR3 is made up of 13 amino acids. Germline V gene data show CDR1 as DFQATT and CDR2 as SNEGSKA (reference sequence). Deletions cut 5 bases from V and 1 base from J, with 11 bases between. CDR3 protein: CSAPRRENTEAFF. The DNA of the CDR3 is TGCAGTGCTCCACGCCGGGAGAACACTGAAGCTTTCTTT.